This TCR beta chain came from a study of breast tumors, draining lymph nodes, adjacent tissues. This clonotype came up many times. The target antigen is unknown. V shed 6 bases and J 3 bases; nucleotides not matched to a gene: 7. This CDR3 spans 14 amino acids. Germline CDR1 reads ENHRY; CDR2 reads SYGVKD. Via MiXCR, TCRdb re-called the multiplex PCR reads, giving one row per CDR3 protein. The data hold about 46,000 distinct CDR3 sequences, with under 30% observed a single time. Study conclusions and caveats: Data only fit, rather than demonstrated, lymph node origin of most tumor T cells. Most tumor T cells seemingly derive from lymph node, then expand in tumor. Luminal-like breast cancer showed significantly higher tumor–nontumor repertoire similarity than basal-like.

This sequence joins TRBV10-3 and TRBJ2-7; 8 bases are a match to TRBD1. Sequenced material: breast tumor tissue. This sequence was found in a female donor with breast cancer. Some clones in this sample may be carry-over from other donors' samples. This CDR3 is CAIRPTGEYYEQYF. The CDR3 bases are TGTGCCATCAGGCCGACAGGGGAGTACTACGAGCAGTACTTC.